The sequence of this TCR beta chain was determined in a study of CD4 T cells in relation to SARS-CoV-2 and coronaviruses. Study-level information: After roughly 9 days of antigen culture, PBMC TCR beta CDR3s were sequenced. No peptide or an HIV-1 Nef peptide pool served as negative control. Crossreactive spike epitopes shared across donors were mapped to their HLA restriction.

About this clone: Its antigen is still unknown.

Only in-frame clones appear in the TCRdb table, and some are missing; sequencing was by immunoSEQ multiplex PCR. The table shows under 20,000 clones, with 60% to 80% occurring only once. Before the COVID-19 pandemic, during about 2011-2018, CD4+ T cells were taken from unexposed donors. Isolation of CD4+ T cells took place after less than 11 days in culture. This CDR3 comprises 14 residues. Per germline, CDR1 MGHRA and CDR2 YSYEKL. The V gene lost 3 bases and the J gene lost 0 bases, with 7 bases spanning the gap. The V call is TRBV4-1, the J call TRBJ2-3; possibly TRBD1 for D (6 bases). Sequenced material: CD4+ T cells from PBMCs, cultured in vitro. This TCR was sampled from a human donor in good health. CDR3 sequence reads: CASSQGASTDTQYF. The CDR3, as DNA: TGCGCCAGCAGCCAGGGGGCTAGCACAGATACGCAGTATTTT.